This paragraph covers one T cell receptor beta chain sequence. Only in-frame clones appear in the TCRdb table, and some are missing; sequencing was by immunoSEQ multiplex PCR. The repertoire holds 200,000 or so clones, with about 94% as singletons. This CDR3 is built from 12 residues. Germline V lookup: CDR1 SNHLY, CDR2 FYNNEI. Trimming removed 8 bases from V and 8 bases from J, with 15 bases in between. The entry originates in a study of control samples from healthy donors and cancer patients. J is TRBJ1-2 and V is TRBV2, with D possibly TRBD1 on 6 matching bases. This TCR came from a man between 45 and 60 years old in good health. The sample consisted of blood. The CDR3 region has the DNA TGTGCCAGCGACAGCACAGGGCACGGCTACACCTTC. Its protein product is CASDSTGHGYTF. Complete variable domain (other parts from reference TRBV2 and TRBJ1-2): EPEVTQTPSHQVTQMGQEVILRCVPISNHLYFYWYRQILGQKVEFLVSFYNNEISEKSEIFDDQFSVERPDGSNFTLKIRSTKLEDSAMYFCASDSTGHGYTFGSGTRLTVV.